This T cell receptor beta chain was captured by sequencing in a study of blood T cell repertoires in COVID-19. The wider study: Samples taken during acute and convalescent COVID-19 were collected in the United States, Italy and Spain. From T cells, B-cell-depleted T cells, or PBMCs came the material, which was cDNA or gDNA.

V dropped 4 bases and J dropped 13; count of bases not matched to a gene: 21. This CDR3 comprises 18 residues. The germline gives CDR1 PRHDT, CDR2 FYEKMQ (reference sequence). The authors' processing: Estimated nucleated cell counts came from reference gene primer amplification. Some clones are missing from TCRdb's copy, which holds only in-frame ones; the method was immunoSEQ multiplex PCR. Clonal size and the V and J genes are those of that table, whereas D and trimming came from the DNA. This sample has 70,000 to 95,000 clones, with around 92% found just once. Enrolment of Seattle patients took place during active infection, and they were followed longitudinally.

Sequenced: peripheral blood. This receptor was obtained from a man in his fifties with COVID-19, enrolled during active disease. This chain connects TRBV13 to TRBJ1-6; 8 bases align to TRBD1. CDR3: CASSSRTGKSIRSVPLHF. The CDR3, as DNA: TGTGCCAGCAGCTCCCGGACAGGGAAGTCGATCCGATCAGTTCCCCTCCACTTT.